The entry that follows covers one T cell receptor (beta chain) sequence. The sample holds many counts of this clonotype. Its target antigen remains unknown. Base qualities were left out, and no much larger clone turns up one base away. These data are taken from a study of response to subunit inactivated influenza vaccine (dated by TCRdb to between 2018 and 2020). At the level of the whole study: Deep quantitative T cell receptor repertoire profiling was used in the study to track responses to a trivalent subunit inactivated influenza vaccine.

Preparation of the library involved RT-PCR. TCRdb lists the instrument as Illumina HiSeq 2500. TCRdb cleaned the public reads at Q25 with fastp, built clones with MiXCR and kept in-frame beta chains. Each entry merges the rows of one CDR3 protein and shows their most common DNA and genes. In this sample the table shows 150,000 to 200,000 distinct CDR3 sequences, approximately 12% of which occur a single time. The ten most abundant clones make up about 31% of the sample. Taken from the germline V gene (reference sequence), the CDR1 and CDR2 loops are LNHNV and YYDKDF. Reading from cysteine to phenylalanine, the CDR3 counts 12 amino acids. CDR3 DNA is the only sequence kept; it has 36 bases, read in frame from the first base. V loses 0 bases of germline sequence and J loses 7 bases, and the interval between the two ends is 1 base. Findings and caveats that apply to the study as a whole: The authors proposed that each seasonal influenza vaccination may bring in only a limited number of new T cells.

The sample also formed part of further work on T cells expressing NK-cell markers. The second paper further reports: TCR beta cDNA libraries were made by 5'RACE template switching that added a universal primer site and unique molecular identifiers. TCR beta-chain repertoires were profiled in sorted CD3+CD56+NKG2C+, CD3+CD56+NKG2C- and CD3+CD56-NKG2C+ T-cell subsets from seven or eight donors. Seven of the eight sequenced donors were HCMV-seropositive and one was HCMV-seronegative. In several experiments an anti-gammadeltaTCR antibody was added to restrict sorting to alphabetaTCR-expressing T cells. In five to seven donors, the dominant CD3+CD56+NKG2C+ clonotypes were found to rank among the top 10 CD8+ clonotypes and to make up 1.0-7.0% of CD8+ T cells. Those dominant clonotypes were again the most abundant among CD3+CD56-NKG2C+ cells in several donors, at about 25-60.1%. Whether the expanded NKG2C-expressing T cell clones were specific for HCMV antigens remained unclear. All eight donors whose samples were sequenced were randomly selected healthy volunteers, three of them men and five women. To determine HCMV serostatus, a commercial ELISA kit was used to detect HCMV-specific IgG in serum. Peripheral blood mononuclear cells were isolated from blood by Ficoll density gradient centrifugation. Magnetic immunoseparation with Miltenyi isolation kits was used to isolate CD4+ and CD8+ T cells from PBMC. cDNA synthesis was primed from the TCR beta constant segment and was followed by two successive PCR amplification steps. Illumina HiSeq 2000/2500, MiSeq or NextSeq was used to sequence libraries as 2 x 150 bp reads. MIGEC was used to demultiplex reads and group the reads by UMI, and MiTCR was used to assemble and quantify clonotypes. To exclude erroneous sequences, any TCR cDNA sequence not supported by at least two reads was discarded. Downstream repertoire analysis used the tcR package, and clonotypes were matched across fractions by CDR3 nucleotide sequence plus V segment. VDJmatch was used to annotate antigen specificity against VDJdb, with one amino acid substitution in CDR3 permitted.

Sequences were derived from CD8+ T cells sorted from PBMCs, sampled roughly 12 days after vaccination. The TCR sequence derives from a middle-aged man who received an inactivated influenza vaccine. Donor details come from another sample of the same person, matched by shared clones. Rearrangement joined TRBV15 to TRBJ1-6; the D segment cannot be called with confidence. In nucleotides, the sequence is TGTGCCACCAGCAGAGAAAATTCACCCCTCCACTTT. Protein translation: CATSRENSPLHF.